Listed here is a single T cell receptor (beta chain). The same CDR3 is also encoded by other DNA sequences in this sample. Authors' processing steps: Nucleated cell number was recorded as an estimate derived from reference gene primer amplification. TCRdb keeps only in-frame clones here, not all; method: immunoSEQ multiplex PCR. Clone size and the V and J calls come from that table; the DNA yielded D and trimming. The data contain 250,000 to 400,000 clones, 89% of them singletons. The data belong to a study of blood T cell repertoires in COVID-19. Study at large: Sample material is recorded as cDNA or gDNA derived from T cells, B-cell-depleted T cells, or PBMCs.

The participants were between about 18 and 90 years old and came from 24 US areas. The CDR3 is 15 residues long. The germline gives CDR1 SEHNR, CDR2 FQNEAQ (reference sequence). V was cut by 2 bases and J by 0 bases, with 8 bases left in between. Sample: PBMCs or T cells enriched from blood (not recorded which). The clonotype comes from a man aged 60 to 75 who had recovered from COVID-19. The V and J genes are TRBV7-9 and TRBJ1-3; tentatively, D is TRBD1 (5 bases). CDR3 DNA: TGTGCCAGCAGCTTACAGGGCCTCTCTGGAAACACCATATATTTT. Protein sequence: CASSLQGLSGNTIYF.